One TCR beta chain is described in this entry. A multiplex PCR was run with 60 Vbeta primers and 13 Jbeta primers. Method: immunoSEQ multiplex PCR; TCRdb's copy keeps in-frame clones and lacks some. The sample carries around 200,000 clones, more than 80% recorded once. This cohort consisted of healthy bone marrow donors. This sample was taken from a study of cytomegalovirus exposure and HLA in healthy donors. CDR3 length: 17 amino acids. The V gene end was trimmed by 3 bases and the J gene end by 2 bases; junction bases not matched to a gene: 9. The germline gives CDR1 MGHDK, CDR2 SYGVNS. V gene TRBV25-1 combines with J gene TRBJ2-5; TRBD1 matches 10 bases. The sequenced sample was PBMCs. This receptor was obtained from a woman aged 45-59 years in good health and CMV-seropositive. CDR3 sequence reads: CASSDNPGTGVQETQYF. The CDR3 bases are TGTGCCAGCAGTGATAATCCCGGGACAGGGGTACAAGAGACCCAGTACTTC.